This TCR beta chain was obtained from a study of cytomegalovirus exposure and HLA in healthy donors. Per germline, CDR1 SGHRS and CDR2 YFSETQ. V trimming: 3 bases; J trimming: 10 bases; junction bases outside the gene matches: 7. The length of the CDR3 is 13 residues. Study-wide points: Later analysis demonstrated an association between a missense DCLRE1C variant and TCR beta V- and J-gene trimming. A later analysis linked about 17,000 TCR beta sequences to HLA alleles at 0.05 false discovery rate. A later analysis appeared to link common viral pathogens to several of the most significant clusters. Among TCR beta chains, those listed as cytomegalovirus-associated numbered over 150.

For this clone: Its antigen remains unidentified.

The primer mix had 60 Vbeta and 13 Jbeta primers. The repertoire was sequenced with immunoSEQ multiplex PCR; TCRdb's copy has only in-frame clones and lacks some. This table holds about 170,000 clones, about 79% found once. Sequencing input: PBMCs. This receptor was obtained from a female donor in good health and CMV-seronegative. This rearrangement joins TRBV5-1 to TRBJ2-1; the match to TRBD2 covers 7 bases. For the CDR3, the DNA is TGCGCCAGCAGCTGGCGACCCGGGGGGGAGCAGTTCTTC. It is translated as CASSWRPGGEQFF.